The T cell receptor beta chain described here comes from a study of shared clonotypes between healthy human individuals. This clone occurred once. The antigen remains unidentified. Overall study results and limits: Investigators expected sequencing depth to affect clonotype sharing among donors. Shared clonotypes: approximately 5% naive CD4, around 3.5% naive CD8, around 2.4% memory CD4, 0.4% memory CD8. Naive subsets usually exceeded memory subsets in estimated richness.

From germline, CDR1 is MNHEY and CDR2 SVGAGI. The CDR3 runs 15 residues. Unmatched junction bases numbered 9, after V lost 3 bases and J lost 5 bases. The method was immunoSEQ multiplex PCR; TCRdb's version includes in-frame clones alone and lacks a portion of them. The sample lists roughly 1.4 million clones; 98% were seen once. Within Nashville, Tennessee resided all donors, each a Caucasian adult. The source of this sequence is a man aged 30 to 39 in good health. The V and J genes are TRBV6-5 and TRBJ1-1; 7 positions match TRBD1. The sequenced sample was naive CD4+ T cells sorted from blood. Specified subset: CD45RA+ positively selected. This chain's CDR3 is CASSYYRGRLTEAFF. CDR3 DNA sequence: TGTGCCAGCAGTTATTACAGGGGCCGCTTAACTGAAGCTTTCTTT.